Below, 11 T cell receptor beta chains from the same sample are listed, as sequenced in a study of technical replicates of blood from several donors. TCRdb keeps only in-frame clones here, not all; method: immunoSEQ multiplex PCR. The data contain 75,000 or so clones, 85% to 95% of them singletons. Sequencing was performed on T cells isolated from PBMCs. The receptors were sampled from a human donor in good health.

In DNA form, the CDR3 reads TGTGCCAGCAGCGTAGAGGGGTCTAGCACAGATACGCAGTATTTT. Translating it yields CASSVEGSSTDTQYF. The V gene is TRBV9, the J gene TRBJ2-3; the D gene is possibly TRBD1 (5 bases). With 0 bases removed from V and 0 bases from J, the gap between germline ends came to 8 bases. The germline gives CDR1 SGDLS, CDR2 YYNGEE. The CDR3 is 15 residues long.

The rearrangement links TRBV12-5 to TRBJ1-5; D is unclear. CDR1 and CDR2 from the germline V gene are LGHNT and FRNRAP. This CDR3 region has 15 residues. V lost 1 base and J lost 1, with 8 bases in between. CDR3 nucleotide sequence: TGTGCTAGTGGTTTGGACAGCCTCAGCAATCAGCCCCAGCATTTT. Its translation: CASGLDSLSNQPQHF.

The CDR3 DNA follows: TGTGCCATCAGTGTCAACAGACCTAGCACAGATACGCAGTATTTT. This translates into CAISVNRPSTDTQYF. The gene calls are TRBV10-3 and TRBJ2-3; D remains ambiguous. The CDR3 runs to 15 residues. The V and J ends lost 4 bases and 0 bases respectively, with 11 bases between them. Germline V lookup: CDR1 ENHRY, CDR2 SYGVKD.

The genes are TRBV11-2 and TRBJ2-7; D possibly corresponds to TRBD2 (5 bases). The CDR3 totals 14 residues. Germline lookup yields CDR1 SGHAT and CDR2 FQNNGV. Between the trimmed V and J ends, which lost 5 bases and 3 bases, there was a span of 14 bases. The CDR3 reads CASSLLLGLYEQYF. The DNA for the CDR3 is TGTGCCAGCAGCCTACTCCTAGGACTCTACGAGCAGTACTTC. The full variable domain, its missing parts supplied by reference TRBV11-2 and TRBJ2-7, is EAGVAQSPRYKIIEKRQSVAFWCNPISGHATLYWYQQILGQGPKLLIQFQNNGVVDDSQLPKDRFSAERLKGVDSTLKIQPAKLEDSAVYLCASSLLLGLYEQYFGPGTRLTVT.

The genes are TRBV19 and TRBJ2-2; 8 bases map to TRBD1. Trimming took 3 bases from V and 4 from J; bases not matched to a gene: 4. Per germline, CDR1 LNHDA and CDR2 SQIVND (reference sequence). This CDR3 comprises 15 residues. The CDR3 here is CASSIPGQATGELFF. The CDR3 DNA sequence: TGTGCCAGTAGTATCCCGGGACAGGCCACCGGGGAGCTGTTTTTT.

The chain joins TRBV19 to TRBJ1-2; perhaps TRBD1 as D (5 bases). The CDR3 consists of 15 residues. Trimming took off 5 bases at V and 7 bases at J, with 20 bases between the two ends. Germline loops: CDR1 LNHDA, CDR2 SQIVND (reference sequence). CDR3 bases: TGTGCCAGTAGTCCAATAAGGGGCTTTTACTTTGGCTACACCTTC. It codes for CASSPIRGFYFGYTF.

This rearrangement joins TRBV25-1 to TRBJ1-2; D might be TRBD1 (5 bases). This CDR3 is 13 amino acids long. The V gene's germline CDR1 is MGHDK and CDR2 SYGVNS. V was clipped by 11 bases and J by 3 bases, with 16 bases between them. The CDR3 sequence is CASRGGVYYGYTF. The CDR3 coding sequence is TGTGCCTCAAGGGGTGGGGTATACTATGGCTACACCTTC.

The CDR3 loop reads CASNDRGQFTEAFF. The CDR3 DNA is TGTGCCAGCAACGACAGGGGGCAATTCACTGAAGCTTTCTTT. The gene calls are TRBV2 and TRBJ1-1; 10 bases match TRBD1. The germline gives CDR1 SNHLY, CDR2 FYNNEI. This CDR3 spans 14 amino acids. Trimming took 7 bases from V and 4 from J; bases not matched to a gene: 6.

The chain couples TRBV7-2 to TRBJ2-3; TRBD2 aligns across 7 bases. Germline V gene sequence: CDR1 SGHTA, CDR2 FQGNSA. With V trimmed by 3 bases and J by 1 base, 7 bases remained unmatched. This CDR3 region has 16 residues. CDR3 loop: CASSLEAGWGTDTQYF. The CDR3 DNA sequence: TGTGCCAGCAGCTTGGAAGCGGGGTGGGGCACAGATACGCAGTATTTT.

This sequence joins TRBV27 and TRBJ1-1; a possible D gene is TRBD1 (5 bases). The V end was cut by 5 bases, the J end by 1 base, with 11 bases between. CDR3 length equals 14 residues. Germline V gives CDR1 MNHEY, CDR2 SMNVEV (reference sequence). The CDR3 sequence: CASSLRTRNTEAFF. The CDR3 DNA reads as TGTGCCAGCAGTCTTCGGACAAGGAACACTGAAGCTTTCTTT.

This clone was found once. The chain carries TRBV5-1 and TRBJ2-3; no definite D call. The CDR3 is 13 residues long. Germline V gives CDR1 SGHRS, CDR2 YFSETQ. V was trimmed by 5 bases and J by 4 bases, leaving 11 bases between them. The CDR3 protein is CASRRHGADTQYF. CDR3 DNA sequence: TGCGCCAGCAGACGGCATGGAGCAGATACGCAGTATTTT. Complete variable domain (other parts from reference TRBV5-1 and TRBJ2-3): KAGVTQTPRYLIKTRGQQVTLSCSPISGHRSVSWYQQTPGQGLQFLFEYFSETQRNKGNFPGRFSGRQFSNSRSEMNVSTLELGDSALYLCASRRHGADTQYFGPGTRLTVL.